This TCR beta chain was documented in a study of blood T cell repertoires in COVID-19. Study background: From the United States, Italy and Spain came samples of acute and convalescent COVID-19.

Authors' analysis steps: Estimation of nucleated cell counts was performed using reference gene primer amplification. Measured with immunoSEQ multiplex PCR; TCRdb has only the in-frame clones, and not every one. V, J and clone size were drawn from that table, and D and trimming were deduced from the DNA. The profile shows 55,000 to 75,000 clones, 80% to 85% of them singletons. This CDR3 has 15 residues. Unmatched junction bases numbered 9, after V lost 4 bases and J lost 6 bases. The germline gives CDR1 SGHDT, CDR2 YYEEEE. Sequencing was done on a sample of peripheral blood. The TCR was taken from a man aged 55 to 70 with COVID-19, enrolled during active disease. The chain is built from TRBV5-6 and TRBJ1-1; TRBD1 agrees at 10 bases. CDR3 bases: TGTGCCAGCAGCATGGACAGGGGGTTAATCGCTGAAGCTTTCTTT. Its protein is CASSMDRGLIAEAFF.